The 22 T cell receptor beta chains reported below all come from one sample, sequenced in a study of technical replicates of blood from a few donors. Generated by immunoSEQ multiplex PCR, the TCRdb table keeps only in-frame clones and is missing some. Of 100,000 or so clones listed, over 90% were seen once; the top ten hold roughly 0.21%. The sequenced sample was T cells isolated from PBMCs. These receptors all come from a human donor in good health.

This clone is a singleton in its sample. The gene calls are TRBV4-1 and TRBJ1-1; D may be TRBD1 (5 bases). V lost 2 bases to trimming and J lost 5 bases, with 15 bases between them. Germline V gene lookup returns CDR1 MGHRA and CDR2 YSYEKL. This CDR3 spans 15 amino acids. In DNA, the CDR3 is TGCGCCAGCAGCCAACCGCCCCGGGGGAAGACTGAAGCTTTCTTT. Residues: CASSQPPRGKTEAFF.

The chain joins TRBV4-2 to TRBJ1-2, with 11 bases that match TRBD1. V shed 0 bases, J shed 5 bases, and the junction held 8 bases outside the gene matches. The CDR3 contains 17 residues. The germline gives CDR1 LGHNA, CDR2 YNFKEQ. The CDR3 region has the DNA TGTGCCAGCAGCCAAGATGACTCGGGACAGGGGGGGTATGGCTACACCTTC. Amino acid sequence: CASSQDDSGQGGYGYTF.

The chain's CDR3 is CAWEQGYQETQYF. CDR3 nucleotides: TGTGCCTGGGAACAGGGTTACCAAGAGACCCAGTACTTC. The chain uses TRBV30 and TRBJ2-5; D is perhaps TRBD1 (6 bases). This CDR3 spans 13 amino acids. V was clipped by 5 bases and J by 0 bases, with 10 bases between them. Germline V gives CDR1 GTSNPN, CDR2 SVGIG (reference sequence).

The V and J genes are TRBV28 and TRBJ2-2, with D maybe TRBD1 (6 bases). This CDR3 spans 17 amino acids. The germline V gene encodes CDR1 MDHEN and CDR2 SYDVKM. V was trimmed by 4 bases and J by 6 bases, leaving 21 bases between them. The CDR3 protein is CASSSPKSLAGAGELFF. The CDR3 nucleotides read TGTGCCAGCAGTTCCCCAAAGTCGTTGGCAGGGGCCGGGGAGCTGTTTTTT.

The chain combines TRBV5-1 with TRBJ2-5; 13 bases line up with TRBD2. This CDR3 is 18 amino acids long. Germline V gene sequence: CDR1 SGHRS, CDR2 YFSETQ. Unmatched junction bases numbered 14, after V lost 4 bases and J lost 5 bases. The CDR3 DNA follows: TGCGCCAGCAGCGAAACTAGCGGGGGGGCCTTCGGGAGGGAGACCCAGTACTTC. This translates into CASSETSGGAFGRETQYF.

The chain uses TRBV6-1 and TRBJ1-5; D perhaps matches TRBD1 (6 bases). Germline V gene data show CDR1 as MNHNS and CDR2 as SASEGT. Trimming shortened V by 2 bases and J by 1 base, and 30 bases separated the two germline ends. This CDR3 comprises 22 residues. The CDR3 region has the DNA TGTGCCAGCAGTGAACCAAATCCCTCCCCCCTGGCAGGGGAGAGGAGCAATCAGCCCCAGCATTTT. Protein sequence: CASSEPNPSPLAGERSNQPQHF.

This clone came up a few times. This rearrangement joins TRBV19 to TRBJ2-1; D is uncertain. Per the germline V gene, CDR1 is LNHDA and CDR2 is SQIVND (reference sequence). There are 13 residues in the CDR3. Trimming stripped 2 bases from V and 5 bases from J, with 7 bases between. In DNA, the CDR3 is TGTGCCAGTAGTATATCTAGTAACAATGAGCAGTTCTTC. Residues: CASSISSNNEQFF.

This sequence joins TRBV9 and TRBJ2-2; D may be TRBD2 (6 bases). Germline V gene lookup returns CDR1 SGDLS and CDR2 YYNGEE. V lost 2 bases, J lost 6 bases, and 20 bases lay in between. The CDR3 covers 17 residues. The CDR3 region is CASSVGGSRALAGELFF. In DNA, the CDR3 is TGTGCCAGCAGCGTGGGGGGTAGCAGGGCATTGGCCGGGGAGCTGTTTTTT.

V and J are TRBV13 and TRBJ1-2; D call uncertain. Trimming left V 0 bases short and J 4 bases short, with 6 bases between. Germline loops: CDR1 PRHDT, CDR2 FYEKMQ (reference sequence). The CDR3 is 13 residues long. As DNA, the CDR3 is TGTGCCAGCAGCTTAGGACAGAGCTATGGCTACACCTTC. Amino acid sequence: CASSLGQSYGYTF.

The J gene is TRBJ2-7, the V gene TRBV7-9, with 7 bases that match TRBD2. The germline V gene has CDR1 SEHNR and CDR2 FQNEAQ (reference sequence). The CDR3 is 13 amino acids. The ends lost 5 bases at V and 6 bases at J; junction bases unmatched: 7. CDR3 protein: CASSPRLAREQYF. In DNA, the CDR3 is TGTGCCAGCAGCCCAAGACTAGCACGCGAGCAGTACTTC.

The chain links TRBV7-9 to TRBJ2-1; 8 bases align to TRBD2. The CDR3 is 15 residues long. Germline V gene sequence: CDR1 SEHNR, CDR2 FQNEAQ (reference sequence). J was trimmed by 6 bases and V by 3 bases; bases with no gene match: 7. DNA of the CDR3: TGTGCCAGCAGCTTTCCGGGGGGGATCCTCAATGAGCAGTTCTTC. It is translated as CASSFPGGILNEQFF.

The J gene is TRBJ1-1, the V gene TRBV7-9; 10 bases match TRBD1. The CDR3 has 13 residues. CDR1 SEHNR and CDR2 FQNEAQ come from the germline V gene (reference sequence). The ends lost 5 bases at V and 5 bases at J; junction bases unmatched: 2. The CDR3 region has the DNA TGTGCCAGCAGCGGACAGGGGGGGACTGAAGCTTTCTTT. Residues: CASSGQGGTEAFF.

The CDR3 spells CASTTHGLLANTDTQYF. CDR3 sequence (DNA): TGTGCCAGTACTACCCACGGACTCCTGGCCAACACAGATACGCAGTATTTT. The chain combines TRBV19 with TRBJ2-3, with D maybe TRBD2 (5 bases). Germline CDR1 is LNHDA and CDR2 is SQIVND (reference sequence). V lost 7 bases to trimming and J lost 2 bases, with 22 bases between them. There are 17 residues in the CDR3.

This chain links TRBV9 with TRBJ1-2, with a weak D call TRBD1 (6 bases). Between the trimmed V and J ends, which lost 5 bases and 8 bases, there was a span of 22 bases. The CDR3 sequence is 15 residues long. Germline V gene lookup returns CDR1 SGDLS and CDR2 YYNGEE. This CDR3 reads CASSLSGGGLGGYTF. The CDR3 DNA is TGTGCCAGCAGTCTCTCCGGGGGGGGGCTGGGAGGCTACACCTTC.

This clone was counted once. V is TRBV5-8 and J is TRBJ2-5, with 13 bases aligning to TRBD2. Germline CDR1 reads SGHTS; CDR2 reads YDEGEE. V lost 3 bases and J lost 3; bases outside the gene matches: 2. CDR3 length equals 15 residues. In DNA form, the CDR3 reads TGTGCCAGCAGCTCTGGACTAGCGGGAGAAGAGACCCAGTACTTC. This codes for CASSSGLAGEETQYF.

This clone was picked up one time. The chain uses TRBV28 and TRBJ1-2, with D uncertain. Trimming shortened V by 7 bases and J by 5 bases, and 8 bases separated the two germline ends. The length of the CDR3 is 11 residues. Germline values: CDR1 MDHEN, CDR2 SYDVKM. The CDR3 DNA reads TGTGCCAGCAACAGCCCATATGGCTACACCTTC. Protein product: CASNSPYGYTF.

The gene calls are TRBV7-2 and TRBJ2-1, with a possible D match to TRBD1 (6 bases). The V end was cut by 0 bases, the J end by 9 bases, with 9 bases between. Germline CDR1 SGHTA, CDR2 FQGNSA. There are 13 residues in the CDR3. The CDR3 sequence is CASSLADSFEQFF. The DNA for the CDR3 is TGTGCCAGCAGCTTAGCGGACAGCTTTGAGCAGTTCTTC.

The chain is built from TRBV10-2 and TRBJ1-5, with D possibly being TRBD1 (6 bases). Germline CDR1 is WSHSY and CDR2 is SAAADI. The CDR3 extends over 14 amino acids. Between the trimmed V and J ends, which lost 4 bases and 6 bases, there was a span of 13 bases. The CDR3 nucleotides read TGCGCCAGCAGTGTGGGGGCGTCAGGTCAGCCCCAGCATTTT. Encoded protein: CASSVGASGQPQHF.

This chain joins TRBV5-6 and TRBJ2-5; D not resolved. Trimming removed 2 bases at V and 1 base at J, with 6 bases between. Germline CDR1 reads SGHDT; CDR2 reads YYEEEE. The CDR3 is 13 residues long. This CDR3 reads CASSFRAQETQYF. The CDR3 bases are TGTGCCAGCAGCTTTAGAGCCCAAGAGACCCAGTACTTC.

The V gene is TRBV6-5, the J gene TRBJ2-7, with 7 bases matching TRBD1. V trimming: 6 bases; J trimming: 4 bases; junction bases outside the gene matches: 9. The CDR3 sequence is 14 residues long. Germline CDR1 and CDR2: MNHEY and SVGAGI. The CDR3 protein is CASRPTGQKYEQYF. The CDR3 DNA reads TGTGCCAGCAGACCCACGGGACAGAAATACGAGCAGTACTTC.

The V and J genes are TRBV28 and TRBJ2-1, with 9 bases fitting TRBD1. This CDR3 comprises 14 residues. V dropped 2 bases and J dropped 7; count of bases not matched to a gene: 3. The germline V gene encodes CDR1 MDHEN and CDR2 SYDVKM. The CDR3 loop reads CASSLGTGWNEQFF. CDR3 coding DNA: TGTGCCAGCAGTTTAGGGACAGGGTGGAATGAGCAGTTCTTC.

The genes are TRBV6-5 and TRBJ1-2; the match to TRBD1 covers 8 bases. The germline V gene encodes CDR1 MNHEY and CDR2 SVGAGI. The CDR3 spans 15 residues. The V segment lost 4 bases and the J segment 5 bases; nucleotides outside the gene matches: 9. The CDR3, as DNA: TGTGCCAGCAGTTTAAACCGGGACAGGAGATATGGCTACACCTTC. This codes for CASSLNRDRRYGYTF.